The 19 T cell receptor beta chains below all came from one sample that was sequenced in a study of blood T cell repertoires in COVID-19 (dated by TCRdb to between 2020 and 2021). Libraries were built with the immunoSEQ multiplex PCR assay. TCRdb took over this immuneACCESS table, retaining in-frame rearrangements with V and J assigned. Such tables are incomplete; in checked studies, under half of the missing clones stem from an unresolved V gene, and the remainder is unexplained. Present in this sample are roughly 290,000 clones, about 93% of which were seen just once. Of the sample, about 7% is held by the ten largest clones. Sequencing input: peripheral blood. The receptor set was obtained from a woman under 40 with COVID-19, enrolled during active disease.

The rearrangement uses TRBV7-6 and TRBJ2-2, with a possible D match to TRBD1 (7 bases). The CDR3 is 16 residues long. Germline CDR1 SGHVS, CDR2 FNYEAQ. The V gene lost 5 bases and the J gene lost 5 bases, with 18 bases spanning the gap. DNA of the CDR3: TGTGCCAGCAGCCCTACCTACAGGGGAGGAACCGGGGAGCTGTTTTTT. Translated: CASSPTYRGGTGELFF.

This clone turned up a few times. The chain joins TRBV5-5 to TRBJ2-7; 11 bases are shared with TRBD1. The ends lost 4 bases at V and 6 bases at J; junction bases unmatched: 12. This CDR3 region has 16 residues. CDR1 is SGHKS, CDR2 YYEKEE, per germline (reference sequence). This CDR3 is CASSLPGTGGRGEQYF. In DNA, the CDR3 is TGTGCCAGCAGCCTACCCGGGACAGGGGGTCGCGGCGAGCAGTACTTC.

The genes are TRBV12-5 and TRBJ1-1; maybe TRBD1 (6 bases). Germline V gene lookup returns CDR1 LGHNT and CDR2 FRNRAP. The CDR3 extends over 11 amino acids. Written as DNA, the CDR3 is TGTATTAAGGGGGGGGACACTGAAGCTTTCTTT. Its protein is CIKGGDTEAFF.

The rearrangement joins TRBV5-1 to TRBJ1-6; 8 nucleotides line up with TRBD1. Germline V gives CDR1 SGHRS, CDR2 YFSETQ. The J segment lost 8 bases and the V segment lost 0 bases, leaving 1 base of the junction unmatched. This CDR3 region has 14 residues. The CDR3 protein is CASSLVDRDSPLHF. DNA of the CDR3: TGCGCCAGCAGCTTGGTGGACAGGGATTCACCCCTCCACTTT. The variable domain in full, completed from reference TRBV5-1 and TRBJ1-6, reads KAGVTQTPRYLIKTRGQQVTLSCSPISGHRSVSWYQQTPGQGLQFLFEYFSETQRNKGNFPGRFSGRQFSNSRSEMNVSTLELGDSALYLCASSLVDRDSPLHFGNGTRLTVT.

V gene TRBV28 combines with J gene TRBJ1-3; 8 nucleotides match TRBD1. The CDR3 runs to 16 residues. The ends lost 2 bases at V and 0 bases at J; junction bases unmatched: 3. Germline lookup yields CDR1 MDHEN and CDR2 SYDVKM. Written as DNA, the CDR3 is TGTGCCAGCAGTTTAACACAGGGGGGCTCTGGAAACACCATATATTTT. The encoded protein is CASSLTQGGSGNTIYF.

This clone occurred once. The chain couples TRBV23-1 to TRBJ2-1, with D unresolved. TRBV23-1 qualifies as an ORF whose function is uncertain. The CDR3 loop spans 16 amino acids. Trimming shortened V by 2 bases and J by 0 bases, and 11 bases separated the two germline ends. In DNA form, the CDR3 reads TGCGCCAGCAGTCAACACAGCCTTAGCTCCTACAATGAGCAGTTCTTC. It is translated as CASSQHSLSSYNEQFF.

J is TRBJ2-5 and V is TRBV24-1; weak D call: TRBD1 (6 bases). V was clipped by 3 bases and J by 2 bases, with 12 bases between them. The CDR3 sequence is 15 residues long. Looked up from germline, CDR1 is KGHDR and CDR2 is SFDVKD. The CDR3 is CATSDPGTPQETQYF. For the CDR3, the DNA is TGTGCCACCAGTGATCCCGGGACACCTCAAGAGACCCAGTACTTC.

This chain uses TRBV10-3 with TRBJ2-1, with 8 bases fitting TRBD2. The length of the CDR3 is 16 residues. Germline V gene lookup returns CDR1 ENHRY and CDR2 SYGVKD. The V segment lost 11 bases and the J segment 4 bases; nucleotides outside the gene matches: 16. The CDR3 region is CADFRGGTRAYNEQFF. The DNA of the CDR3 is TGTGCCGACTTCAGGGGAGGGACTAGAGCTTACAATGAGCAGTTCTTC.

The rearrangement links TRBV4-1 to TRBJ1-1; unclear D gene. Trimming took 4 bases from V and 1 from J, leaving 10 bases between them. Per germline, CDR1 MGHRA and CDR2 YSYEKL. The CDR3 length is 14 residues. CDR3 DNA sequence: TGCGCCAGCAGCCTCTTGACTGAGAACACTGAAGCTTTCTTT. Protein sequence: CASSLLTENTEAFF.

This clone showed up just once. The chain joins TRBV2 to TRBJ2-7, with TRBD1 matching over 8 bases. The J segment lost 1 base and the V segment lost 6 bases, leaving 5 bases of the junction unmatched. Per the germline V gene, CDR1 is SNHLY and CDR2 is FYNNEI. CDR3 length: 14 amino acids. CDR3 coding DNA: TGTGCCAGCAGGGCTGACAGGGGTTCCTACGAGCAGTACTTC. Translating gives CASRADRGSYEQYF. The entire variable domain, with the rest obtained from reference TRBV2 and TRBJ2-7, is as follows: EPEVTQTPSHQVTQMGQEVILRCVPISNHLYFYWYRQILGQKVEFLVSFYNNEISEKSEIFDDQFSVERPDGSNFTLKIRSTKLEDSAMYFCASRADRGSYEQYFGPGTRLTVT.

The chain combines TRBV28 with TRBJ1-6; perhaps TRBD1 as D (5 bases). V was pared by 4 bases and J by 5 bases, with 12 bases between. CDR3 length equals 15 residues. Germline V CDR1 and CDR2: MDHEN, SYDVKM. The CDR3 region is CASSSPGGDNSPLHF. CDR3 bases: TGTGCCAGCAGTTCCCCTGGGGGGGATAATTCACCCCTCCACTTT.

The chain couples TRBV29-1 to TRBJ2-7; D is possibly TRBD1 (6 bases). Trimming took 4 bases from V and 1 from J, leaving 8 bases between them. There are 12 residues in the CDR3. Germline V gene sequence: CDR1 SQVTM, CDR2 ANQGSEA. The CDR3 DNA reads TGCAGCGTTGTCGGACAGTCCTACGAGCAGTACTTC. Its protein is CSVVGQSYEQYF.

The chain's CDR3 is CASTLGARGHEQFF. The CDR3 DNA is TGTGCCAGCACCCTCGGAGCACGCGGCCATGAGCAGTTCTTC. The V and J genes are TRBV5-4 and TRBJ2-1; D is unclear. V lost 6 bases, J lost 8 bases, and 18 bases lay in between. The CDR3 runs to 14 residues. Germline CDR1 is SGHNT and CDR2 is YYREEE (reference sequence).

This clone came up once. The CDR3 loop is CASSRGISYEQYF. Here the CDR3 DNA reads TGTGCCAGCAGCCGAGGGATCTCCTACGAGCAGTACTTC. The genes are TRBV5-6 and TRBJ2-7; tentative D call: TRBD2 (5 bases). The CDR3 is made up of 13 amino acids. Trimming took off 4 bases at V and 0 bases at J, with 8 bases between the two ends. Germline-derived CDR1 and CDR2 are SGHDT and YYEEEE.

The rearrangement joins TRBV24-1 to TRBJ2-5, with 14 bases identical to TRBD2. The CDR3 sequence is 17 residues long. V gave up 4 bases and J gave up 5 bases; unmatched junction bases: 8. Germline CDR1 KGHDR, CDR2 SFDVKD. CDR3 residues: CATSDSGLAGVQETQYF. DNA of the CDR3: TGTGCCACCAGTGACTCGGGACTAGCGGGAGTACAGGAGACCCAGTACTTC.

V is TRBV19 and J is TRBJ2-3, with 10 bases lining up with TRBD2. The V and J ends lost 4 bases and 6 bases, in that order; junction bases with no gene match: 7. CDR1 is LNHDA and CDR2 is SQIVND in the germline V gene (reference sequence). The CDR3 is 15 residues long. The CDR3 DNA follows: TGTGCCAGTAGTACCAGCGGGAGGGCTTGGGATACGCAGTATTTT. It yields the protein CASSTSGRAWDTQYF. The full variable domain, in which reference TRBV19 and TRBJ2-3 provide the parts outside the CDR3, is DGGITQSPKYLFRKEGQNVTLSCEQNLNHDAMYWYRQDPGQGLRLIYYSQIVNDFQKGDIAEGYSVSREKKESFPLTVTSAQKNPTAFYLCASSTSGRAWDTQYFGPGTRLTVL.

The genes are TRBV5-1 and TRBJ2-3, with D uncertain. V lost 2 bases and J lost 2, with 15 bases in between. This CDR3 has 16 amino acids. Germline V lookup: CDR1 SGHRS, CDR2 YFSETQ. The CDR3 loop reads CASSFPDSSSTDTQYF. For the CDR3, the DNA is TGCGCCAGCAGCTTTCCCGACTCGTCCTCCACAGATACGCAGTATTTT.

The chain has TRBV7-8 and TRBJ1-2, with 8 bases lining up with TRBD1. Germline V CDR1 and CDR2: SGHVS, FQNEAQ. The CDR3 runs 15 residues. Losses at the gene ends were 1 base for V and 9 bases for J; bases not matched to a gene: 10. CDR3 nucleotide sequence: TGTGCCAGCAGCTTAGATAGGACAGGGATCGTGCGCTACACCTTC. Translated, it gives CASSLDRTGIVRYTF. Based on the CDR3 plus reference TRBV7-8 and TRBJ1-2, the full variable domain is GAGVSQSPRYKVAKRGQDVALRCDPISGHVSLFWYQQALGQGPEFLTYFQNEAQLDKSGLPSDRFFAERPEGSVSTLKIQRTQQEDSAVYLCASSLDRTGIVRYTFGSGTRLTVV.

The chain recombines TRBV20-1 with TRBJ1-2, with D perhaps matching TRBD1 (5 bases). Trimming removed 5 bases from V and 10 bases from J, with 14 bases in between. The germline V gene has CDR1 DFQATT and CDR2 SNEGSKA (reference sequence). The CDR3 is 11 residues long. The chain's CDR3 is CSALGEASYTF. Written as DNA, the CDR3 is TGCAGTGCTCTGGGGGAGGCGTCCTACACCTTC.